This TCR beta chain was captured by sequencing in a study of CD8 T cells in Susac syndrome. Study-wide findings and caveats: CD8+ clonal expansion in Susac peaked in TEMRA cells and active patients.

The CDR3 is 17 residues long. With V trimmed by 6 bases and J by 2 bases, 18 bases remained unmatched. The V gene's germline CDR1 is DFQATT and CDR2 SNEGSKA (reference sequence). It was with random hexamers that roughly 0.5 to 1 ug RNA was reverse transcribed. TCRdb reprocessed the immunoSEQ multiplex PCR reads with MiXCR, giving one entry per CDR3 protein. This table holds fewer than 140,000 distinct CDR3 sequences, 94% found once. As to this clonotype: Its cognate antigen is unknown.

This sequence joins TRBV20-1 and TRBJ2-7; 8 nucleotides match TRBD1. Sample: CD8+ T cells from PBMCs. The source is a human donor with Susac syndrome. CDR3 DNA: TGCAGTGCACTCATCTCCAGGGGGCGGGACAATCCCTACGAGCAGTACTTC. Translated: CSALISRGRDNPYEQYF.